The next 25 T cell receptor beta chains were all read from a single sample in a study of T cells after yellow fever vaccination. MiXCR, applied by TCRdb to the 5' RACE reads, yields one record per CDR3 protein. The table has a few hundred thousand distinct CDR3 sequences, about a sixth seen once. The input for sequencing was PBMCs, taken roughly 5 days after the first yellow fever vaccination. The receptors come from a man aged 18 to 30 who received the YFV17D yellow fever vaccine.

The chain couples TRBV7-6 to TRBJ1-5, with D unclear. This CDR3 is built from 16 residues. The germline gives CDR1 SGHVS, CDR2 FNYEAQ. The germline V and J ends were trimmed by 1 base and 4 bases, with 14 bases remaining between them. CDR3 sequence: CASSLGRPMGNQPQHF. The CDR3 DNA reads TGTGCCAGCAGCTTAGGACGGCCGATGGGGAATCAGCCCCAGCATTTT.

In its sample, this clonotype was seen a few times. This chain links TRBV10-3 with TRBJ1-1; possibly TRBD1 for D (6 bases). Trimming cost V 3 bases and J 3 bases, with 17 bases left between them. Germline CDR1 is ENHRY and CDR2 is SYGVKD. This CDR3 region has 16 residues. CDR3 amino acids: CAISDPTGFRDTEAFF. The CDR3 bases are TGTGCCATCAGTGACCCTACAGGGTTCAGGGACACTGAAGCTTTCTTT.

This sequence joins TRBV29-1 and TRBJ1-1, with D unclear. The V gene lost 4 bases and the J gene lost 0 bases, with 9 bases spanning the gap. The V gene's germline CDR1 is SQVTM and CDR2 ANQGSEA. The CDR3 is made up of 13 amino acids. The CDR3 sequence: CSVGIAMNTEAFF. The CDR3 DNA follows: TGCAGCGTTGGAATAGCCATGAACACTGAAGCTTTCTTT.

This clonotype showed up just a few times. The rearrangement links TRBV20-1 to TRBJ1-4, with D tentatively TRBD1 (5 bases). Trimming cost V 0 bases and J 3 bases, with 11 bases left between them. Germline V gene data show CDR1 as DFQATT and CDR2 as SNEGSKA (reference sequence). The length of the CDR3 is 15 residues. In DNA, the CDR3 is TGCAGTGCTAGAGATCCGGGGGGTTCTAATGAAAAACTGTTTTTT. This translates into CSARDPGGSNEKLFF.

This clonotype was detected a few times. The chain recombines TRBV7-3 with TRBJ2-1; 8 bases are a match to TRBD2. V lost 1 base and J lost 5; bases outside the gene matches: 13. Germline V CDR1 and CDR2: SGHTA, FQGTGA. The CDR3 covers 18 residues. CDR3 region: CASSLMALGAGADNEQFF. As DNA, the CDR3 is TGTGCCAGCAGCTTAATGGCCCTCGGAGCGGGGGCCGACAATGAGCAGTTCTTC.

The DNA for the CDR3 is TGCGCCAGCAGCCTCACCTCCTATCAGCCCCAGCATTTT. This gives the protein CASSLTSYQPQHF. The chain uses TRBV4-1 and TRBJ1-5; D unresolved. Germline lookup yields CDR1 MGHRA and CDR2 YSYEKL. The CDR3 runs 13 residues. Deletions cut 4 bases from V and 5 bases from J, with 9 bases between.

CDR3: CASGWGQTNSPLHF. CDR3 DNA: TGTGCCAGCGGTTGGGGACAGACCAATTCACCCCTCCACTTT. The chain is built from TRBV6-5 and TRBJ1-6; 7 bases match TRBD1. Trimming cost V 8 bases and J 7 bases; bases outside gene matches: 8. CDR3 size: 14 residues. The germline V gene encodes CDR1 MNHEY and CDR2 SVGAGI.

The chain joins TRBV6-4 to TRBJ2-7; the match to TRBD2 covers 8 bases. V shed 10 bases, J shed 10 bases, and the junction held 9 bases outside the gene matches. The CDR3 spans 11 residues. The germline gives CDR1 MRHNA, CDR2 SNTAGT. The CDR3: CATSAGGLQYF. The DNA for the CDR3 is TGTGCCACCTCGGCGGGGGGACTACAGTACTTC.

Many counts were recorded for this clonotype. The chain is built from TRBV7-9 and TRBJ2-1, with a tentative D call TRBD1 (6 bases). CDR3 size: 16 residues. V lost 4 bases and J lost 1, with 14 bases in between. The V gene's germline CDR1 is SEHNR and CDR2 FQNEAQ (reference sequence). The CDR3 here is CASSSHPQGSYNEQFF. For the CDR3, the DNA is TGTGCCAGCAGCTCACACCCACAGGGTTCCTACAATGAGCAGTTCTTC.

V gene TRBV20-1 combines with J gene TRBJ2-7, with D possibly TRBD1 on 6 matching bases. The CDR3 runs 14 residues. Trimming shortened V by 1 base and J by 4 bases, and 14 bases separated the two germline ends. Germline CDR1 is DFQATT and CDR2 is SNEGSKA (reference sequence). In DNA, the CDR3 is TGCAGTGCTAGAGCCGGGGACAACTCTTACGAGCAGTACGTC. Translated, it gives CSARAGDNSYEQYV.

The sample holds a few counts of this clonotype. CDR3 loop: CSAAGVWETQYF. The CDR3, as DNA: TGCAGTGCCGCCGGGGTTTGGGAGACCCAGTACTTC. The chain uses TRBV20-1 and TRBJ2-5; weak D call: TRBD2 (5 bases). Germline values: CDR1 DFQATT, CDR2 SNEGSKA (reference sequence). V was cut by 6 bases and J by 5 bases, with 13 bases left in between. The CDR3 consists of 12 residues.

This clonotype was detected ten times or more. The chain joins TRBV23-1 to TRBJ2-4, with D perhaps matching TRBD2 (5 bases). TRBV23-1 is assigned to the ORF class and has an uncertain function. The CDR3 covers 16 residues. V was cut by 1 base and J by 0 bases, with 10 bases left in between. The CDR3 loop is CASSQLGSLAKNIQYF. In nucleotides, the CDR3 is TGCGCCAGCAGTCAATTGGGGAGTCTAGCCAAAAACATTCAGTACTTC.

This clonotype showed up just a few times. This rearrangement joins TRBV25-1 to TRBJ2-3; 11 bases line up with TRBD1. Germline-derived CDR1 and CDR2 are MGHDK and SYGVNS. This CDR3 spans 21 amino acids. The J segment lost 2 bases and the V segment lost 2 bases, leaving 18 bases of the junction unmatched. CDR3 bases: TGTGCCAGCAGTGAAGAAATGGGACAGGGGGGACCGGGACTCCTCACAGATACGCAGTATTTT. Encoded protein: CASSEEMGQGGPGLLTDTQYF.

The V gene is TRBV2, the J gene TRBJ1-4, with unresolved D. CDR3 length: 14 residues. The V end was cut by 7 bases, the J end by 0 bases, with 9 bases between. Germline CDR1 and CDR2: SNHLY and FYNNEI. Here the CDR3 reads CASKEVATNEKLFF. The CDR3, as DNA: TGTGCCAGCAAGGAGGTTGCAACTAATGAAAAACTGTTTTTT. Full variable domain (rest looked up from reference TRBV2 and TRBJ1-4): EPEVTQTPSHQVTQMGQEVILRCVPISNHLYFYWYRQILGQKVEFLVSFYNNEISEKSEIFDDQFSVERPDGSNFTLKIRSTKLEDSAMYFCASKEVATNEKLFFGSGTQLSVL.

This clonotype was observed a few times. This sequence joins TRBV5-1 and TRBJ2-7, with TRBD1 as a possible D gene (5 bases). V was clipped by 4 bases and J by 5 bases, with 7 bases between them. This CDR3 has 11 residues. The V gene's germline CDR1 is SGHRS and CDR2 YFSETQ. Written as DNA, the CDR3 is TGCGCCAGCAGCCGACAGAACGAGCAGTACTTC. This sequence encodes CASSRQNEQYF.

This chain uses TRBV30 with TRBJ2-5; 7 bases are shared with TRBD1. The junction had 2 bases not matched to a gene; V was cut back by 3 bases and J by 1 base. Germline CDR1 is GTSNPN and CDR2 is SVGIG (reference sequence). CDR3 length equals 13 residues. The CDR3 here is CAWRGTAQETQYF. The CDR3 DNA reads TGTGCCTGGAGGGGGACAGCCCAAGAGACCCAGTACTTC.

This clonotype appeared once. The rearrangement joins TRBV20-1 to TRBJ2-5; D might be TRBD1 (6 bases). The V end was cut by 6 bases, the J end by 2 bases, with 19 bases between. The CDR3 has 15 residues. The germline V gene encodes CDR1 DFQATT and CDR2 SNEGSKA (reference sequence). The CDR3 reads CSALTPGGQQETQYF. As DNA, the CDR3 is TGCAGTGCCCTAACCCCTGGGGGCCAACAAGAGACCCAGTACTTC.

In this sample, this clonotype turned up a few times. The CDR3, as DNA: TGTGCCAGCAGTCTACGACCAAGGGGTACGCAGTATTTT. It encodes CASSLRPRGTQYF. This chain connects TRBV6-5 to TRBJ2-3; D possibly corresponds to TRBD1 (5 bases). The CDR3 contains 13 residues. V dropped 5 bases and J dropped 8 bases, with 14 bases sitting between them. The germline CDR1 and CDR2 sequences are MNHEY and SVGAGI.

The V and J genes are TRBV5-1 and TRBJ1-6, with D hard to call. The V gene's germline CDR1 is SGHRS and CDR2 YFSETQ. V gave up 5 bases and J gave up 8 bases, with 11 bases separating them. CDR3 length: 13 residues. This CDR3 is CASRTDGYSPLHF. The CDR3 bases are TGCGCCAGCAGAACGGACGGATATTCACCCCTCCACTTT.

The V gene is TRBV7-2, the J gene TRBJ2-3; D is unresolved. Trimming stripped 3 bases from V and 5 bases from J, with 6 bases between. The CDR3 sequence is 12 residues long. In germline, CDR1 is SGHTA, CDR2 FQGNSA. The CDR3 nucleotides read TGTGCCAGCAGCTTCCTCAAAGATACGCAGTATTTT. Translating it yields CASSFLKDTQYF.

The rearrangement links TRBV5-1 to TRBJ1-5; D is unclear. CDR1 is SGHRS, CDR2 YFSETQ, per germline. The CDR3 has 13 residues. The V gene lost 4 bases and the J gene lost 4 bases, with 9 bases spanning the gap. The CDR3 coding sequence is TGCGCCAGCAGCCTTGCGGCTAATCAGCCCCAGCATTTT. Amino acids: CASSLAANQPQHF.

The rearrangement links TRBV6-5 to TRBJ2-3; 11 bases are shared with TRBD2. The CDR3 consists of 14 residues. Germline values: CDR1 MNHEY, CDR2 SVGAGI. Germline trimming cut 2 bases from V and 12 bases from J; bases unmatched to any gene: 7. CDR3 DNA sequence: TGTGCCAGCAGTTACGGCGGTAGCGGGGGGGCTCAGTATTTT. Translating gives CASSYGGSGGAQYF.

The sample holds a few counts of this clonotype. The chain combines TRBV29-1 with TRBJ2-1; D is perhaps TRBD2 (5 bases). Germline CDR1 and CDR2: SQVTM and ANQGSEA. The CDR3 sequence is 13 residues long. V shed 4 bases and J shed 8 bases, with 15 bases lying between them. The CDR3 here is CSVGSLAGDEQFF. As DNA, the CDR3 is TGCAGCGTTGGAAGCCTAGCTGGGGATGAGCAGTTCTTC.

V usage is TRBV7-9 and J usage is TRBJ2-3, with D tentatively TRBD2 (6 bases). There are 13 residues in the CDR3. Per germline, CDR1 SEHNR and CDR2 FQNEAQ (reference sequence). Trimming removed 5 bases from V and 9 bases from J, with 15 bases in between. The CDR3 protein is CASSQRGDLTQYF. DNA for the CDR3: TGTGCCAGCAGCCAGCGCGGGGACCTCACGCAGTATTTT.

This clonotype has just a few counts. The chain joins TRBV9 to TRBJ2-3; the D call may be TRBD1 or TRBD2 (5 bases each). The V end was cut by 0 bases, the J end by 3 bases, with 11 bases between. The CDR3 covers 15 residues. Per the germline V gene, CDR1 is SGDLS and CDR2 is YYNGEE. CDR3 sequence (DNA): TGTGCCAGCAGCGTAGGGGGACGGAGAACAGATACGCAGTATTTT. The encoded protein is CASSVGGRRTDTQYF.